The next 25 T cell receptor beta chains were all read from a single sample in a study of CD4 T cells in relation to SARS-CoV-2 and coronaviruses. Before the COVID-19 pandemic, during about 2011-2019, CD4+ T cells were taken from unexposed donors. Isolation of CD4+ T cells took place after approximately 10 days in culture. Only in-frame clones appear in the TCRdb table, and some are missing; sequencing was by immunoSEQ multiplex PCR. The sample lists 20,000 or so clones; approximately 72% were seen once. These TCRs' antigens remain unknown. The sequenced sample was CD4+ T cells from PBMCs, cultured in vitro. These receptors were taken from a human donor in good health.

The chain links TRBV18 to TRBJ2-3; 8 bases are a match to TRBD1. CDR3 length: 16 residues. V was pared by 5 bases and J by 2 bases, with 9 bases of the junction left unmatched. Germline V gene sequence: CDR1 KGHSH, CDR2 LQKENI. CDR3 DNA: TGTGCCAGCTCAGGTTGGACAGGGAGTAACACAGATACGCAGTATTTT. The encoded protein is CASSGWTGSNTDTQYF.

This chain connects TRBV5-1 to TRBJ1-1; TRBD1 matches 7 bases. Germline lookup yields CDR1 SGHRS and CDR2 YFSETQ. V lost 2 bases and J lost 1; bases outside the gene matches: 2. CDR3 size: 14 residues. The DNA of the CDR3 is TGCGCCAGCAGCTTCGGACAGGCGAACACTGAAGCTTTCTTT. Protein sequence: CASSFGQANTEAFF.

The chain couples TRBV3-1 (or the pseudogene TRBV3-2) to TRBJ2-5, with 7 nucleotides matching TRBD2. This CDR3 is 16 amino acids long. From germline, CDR1 is LGHDT and CDR2 YNNKEL (reference sequence). Unmatched junction bases numbered 9, after V lost 4 bases and J lost 1 base. The CDR3 reads CASSPKTSLTQETQYF. CDR3 sequence (DNA): TGTGCCAGCAGCCCAAAGACTAGCTTGACCCAAGAGACCCAGTACTTC.

J is TRBJ2-7 and V is TRBV7-9; weak D call: TRBD2 (6 bases). Germline values: CDR1 SEHNR, CDR2 FQNEAQ (reference sequence). The CDR3 consists of 14 residues. V shed 2 bases and J shed 0 bases, with 8 bases lying between them. This CDR3 is CASSLLASSYEQYF. The CDR3 nucleotides read TGTGCCAGCAGCTTACTAGCGAGCTCCTACGAGCAGTACTTC.

This chain uses TRBV29-1 with TRBJ2-5; 13 bases fit TRBD2. J gave up 5 bases and V 3 bases, and 6 bases lay outside the gene matches. Germline V gene lookup returns CDR1 SQVTM and CDR2 ANQGSEA. The CDR3 has 15 residues. The CDR3 reads CSVETSGRTSETQYF. Written as DNA, the CDR3 is TGCAGCGTTGAGACTAGCGGGAGGACGTCGGAGACCCAGTACTTC.

The chain is built from TRBV7-9 and TRBJ2-5, with 7 bases that match TRBD2. The CDR3 consists of 16 residues. Per the germline V gene, CDR1 is SEHNR and CDR2 is FQNEAQ (reference sequence). With 5 bases clipped from V and 2 bases from J, the junction kept 11 bases outside the gene matches. CDR3 sequence: CASSPSGNNIQETQYF. CDR3 coding DNA: TGTGCCAGCAGCCCCAGCGGGAACAATATACAAGAGACCCAGTACTTC.

The chain recombines TRBV4-2 with TRBJ2-2, with 10 bases identical to TRBD2. This CDR3 contains 14 residues. The germline gives CDR1 LGHNA, CDR2 YNFKEQ. The trim removed 4 bases at V and 5 bases at J, leaving 1 base unmatched. CDR3: CASSPSGSTGELFF. The CDR3 nucleotides are TGTGCCAGCAGCCCTAGCGGGAGTACCGGGGAGCTGTTTTTT.

The rearrangement uses TRBV30 and TRBJ1-2; D is ambiguous. This CDR3 contains 13 residues. Germline CDR1 GTSNPN, CDR2 SVGIG (reference sequence). V was pared by 5 bases and J by 6 bases, with 16 bases between. Written as DNA, the CDR3 is TGTGCCTGGGGTGGGTCATTGAGGCATGGCTACACCTTC. This gives the protein CAWGGSLRHGYTF.

This clone appeared a few times. The gene calls are TRBV10-3 and TRBJ2-5, with TRBD2 matching 7 bases. Trimming took 10 bases from V and 2 from J; bases not matched to a gene: 13. The CDR3 is made up of 15 amino acids. Germline V gene sequence: CDR1 ENHRY, CDR2 SYGVKD. The CDR3 protein is CASLDGASGQETQYF. DNA of the CDR3: TGTGCCAGCCTAGACGGGGCTAGCGGACAAGAGACCCAGTACTTC.

This clone was found once. The chain recombines TRBV6-5 with TRBJ1-5; D gene uncertain. V shed 5 bases and J shed 2 bases, with 13 bases lying between them. This CDR3 comprises 15 residues. CDR1 is MNHEY, CDR2 SVGAGI, per germline. In DNA, the CDR3 is TGTGCCAGCAGTCGGACCTCGGCGGGCAATCAGCCCCAGCATTTT. It yields the protein CASSRTSAGNQPQHF.

The J gene is TRBJ2-4, the V gene TRBV19; D assignment may be TRBD1 or TRBD2 (5 bases each). From germline, CDR1 is LNHDA and CDR2 SQIVND (reference sequence). This CDR3 contains 17 residues. Trimming left V 1 base short and J 0 bases short, with 13 bases between. CDR3 DNA sequence: TGTGCCAGTAGTATAGCCTTGAGGGGTCTAGCCAAAAACATTCAGTACTTC. Translated, it gives CASSIALRGLAKNIQYF.

In this sample, this clone turned up a few times. V and J are TRBV2 and TRBJ2-7, with 8 bases identical to TRBD1. Germline lookup yields CDR1 SNHLY and CDR2 FYNNEI. The J segment lost 0 bases and the V segment lost 4 bases, leaving 5 bases of the junction unmatched. This CDR3 spans 15 amino acids. The CDR3 nucleotides are TGTGCCAGCAGTGGACAGGGGATCAGCTCCTACGAGCAGTACTTC. It translates to CASSGQGISSYEQYF.

The chain links TRBV11-2 to TRBJ2-3, with TRBD1 as a possible D gene (5 bases). Germline V gene lookup returns CDR1 SGHAT and CDR2 FQNNGV. Trimming took 4 bases from V and 2 from J, leaving 10 bases between them. The CDR3 runs 14 residues. The CDR3 bases are TGTGCCAGCAGCTCCAGACAGACCACAGATACGCAGTATTTT. Translated: CASSSRQTTDTQYF.

V is TRBV3-1 (or the pseudogene TRBV3-2) and J is TRBJ2-7; tentatively, D is TRBD1 or TRBD2 (5 bases each). The length of the CDR3 is 15 residues. Trimming removed 0 bases from V and 9 bases from J, with 18 bases in between. Germline lookup yields CDR1 LGHDT and CDR2 YNNKEL (reference sequence). Here the CDR3 DNA reads TGTGCCAGCAGCCAAGATTCGGGACCGAATTGGGCGCAGTACTTC. It encodes CASSQDSGPNWAQYF.

This clone was observed once. The chain carries TRBV18 and TRBJ1-1; tentatively, D is TRBD1 (5 bases). The CDR3 sequence is 16 residues long. V lost 5 bases to trimming and J lost 1 base, with 17 bases between them. CDR1 is KGHSH and CDR2 is LQKENI in the germline V gene. The CDR3 protein is CASSFGQGSANTEAFF. In nucleotides, the CDR3 is TGTGCCAGCTCATTCGGTCAGGGTTCGGCGAACACTGAAGCTTTCTTT.

The rearrangement uses TRBV5-1 and TRBJ1-4; D possibly corresponds to TRBD1 (6 bases). V lost 4 bases to trimming and J lost 5 bases, with 21 bases between them. The CDR3 runs to 17 residues. Looked up from germline, CDR1 is SGHRS and CDR2 is YFSETQ. DNA of the CDR3: TGCGCCAGCAGCCGCTCGGGGGCAGGGACGGGAAATGAAAAACTGTTTTTT. Translating gives CASSRSGAGTGNEKLFF.

This chain uses TRBV3-1 (or the pseudogene TRBV3-2) with TRBJ2-5; D remains ambiguous. CDR1 and CDR2 (germline): LGHDT, YNNKEL (reference sequence). Deletions cut 1 base from V and 1 base from J, with 7 bases between. The CDR3 spans 14 residues. CDR3 protein: CASSQAHSQETQYF. The DNA of the CDR3 is TGTGCCAGCAGCCAAGCCCACAGCCAAGAGACCCAGTACTTC.

This clone has just one count. The chain carries TRBV7-2 and TRBJ1-3; D remains ambiguous. With 1 base removed from V and 4 bases from J, the gap between germline ends came to 8 bases. The CDR3 length is 14 residues. Germline V lookup: CDR1 SGHTA, CDR2 FQGNSA. The CDR3 nucleotides are TGTGCCAGCAGCTTAGTGGTAGGGGGAAACACCATATATTTT. Its translation: CASSLVVGGNTIYF.

This clone was recorded a few times. This chain uses TRBV24-1 with TRBJ2-2, with D perhaps assigned TRBD1 or TRBD2 (5 bases each). CDR1 and CDR2 from the germline V gene are KGHDR and SFDVKD. The CDR3 sequence is 15 residues long. The ends were cut back, 4 bases at V and 0 bases at J, with 8 bases in the middle. The CDR3 DNA reads TGTGCCACCAGTGAACCGGGACCGAACACCGGGGAGCTGTTTTTT. Protein: CATSEPGPNTGELFF.

This clone came up once. V gene TRBV5-4 combines with J gene TRBJ2-5; D uncertain. V was cut by 4 bases and J by 1 base, with 14 bases left in between. This CDR3 spans 15 amino acids. Per the germline V gene, CDR1 is SGHNT and CDR2 is YYREEE (reference sequence). This CDR3 reads CASSPRTVAQETQYF. The DNA for the CDR3 is TGTGCCAGCAGCCCACGGACGGTCGCCCAAGAGACCCAGTACTTC.

The chain combines TRBV10-1 with TRBJ2-7; no reliable D call. The ends were cut back, 2 bases at V and 3 bases at J, with 8 bases in the middle. This CDR3 comprises 13 residues. Germline V gives CDR1 WNHNN, CDR2 SYGVQD (reference sequence). The CDR3 bases are TGCGCCAGCAGTGAGCCTAGTCACTACGAGCAGTACTTC. Translated: CASSEPSHYEQYF.

This chain links TRBV2 with TRBJ2-2; the D is unclear. Germline CDR1 and CDR2: SNHLY and FYNNEI. The length of the CDR3 is 14 residues. V lost 5 bases to trimming and J lost 4 bases, with 11 bases between them. CDR3 protein: CASSQRLPTGELFF. The CDR3 bases are TGTGCCAGCAGTCAACGACTTCCCACCGGGGAGCTGTTTTTT.

The count of this clone is one. V gene TRBV6-5 combines with J gene TRBJ1-4; D is unclear. The CDR3 is 13 amino acids. Trimming took off 7 bases at V and 8 bases at J, with 14 bases between the two ends. Germline V lookup: CDR1 MNHEY, CDR2 SVGAGI. The CDR3 coding sequence is TGTGCCAGCACCGTCGGAGCTTGGGAAAAACTGTTTTTT. Its protein is CASTVGAWEKLFF.

The count of this clone is one. The V gene is TRBV7-9, the J gene TRBJ1-6; D remains ambiguous. This CDR3 spans 13 amino acids. The V end was cut by 5 bases, the J end by 7 bases, with 9 bases between. Looked up from germline, CDR1 is SEHNR and CDR2 is FQNEAQ (reference sequence). In DNA, the CDR3 is TGTGCCAGCAGCCCGTTGGGGAATTCACCCCTCCACTTT. Translating gives CASSPLGNSPLHF.

The chain combines TRBV28 with TRBJ1-2; no definite D call. Trimming pared 3 bases from V and 1 base from J, leaving 9 bases between. Per the germline V gene, CDR1 is MDHEN and CDR2 is SYDVKM. The CDR3 covers 14 residues. CDR3 in amino acids: CASSLPELNYGYTF. Written as DNA, the CDR3 is TGTGCCAGCAGTTTGCCAGAACTTAACTATGGCTACACCTTC.